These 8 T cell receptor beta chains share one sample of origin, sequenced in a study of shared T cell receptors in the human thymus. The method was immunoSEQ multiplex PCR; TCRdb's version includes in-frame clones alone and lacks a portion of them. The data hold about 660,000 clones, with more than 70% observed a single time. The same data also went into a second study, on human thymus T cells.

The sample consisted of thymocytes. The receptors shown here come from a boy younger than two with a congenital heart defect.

The CDR3 is CASSWLAGSSYNEQFF. CDR3 sequence (DNA): TGTGCCAGCAGCTGGTTAGCGGGGAGCTCCTACAATGAGCAGTTCTTC. The rearrangement joins TRBV7-9 to TRBJ2-1, with 8 positions matching TRBD2. With 4 bases clipped from V and 0 bases from J, the junction kept 5 bases outside the gene matches. The CDR3 extends over 16 amino acids. Germline V CDR1 and CDR2: SEHNR, FQNEAQ (reference sequence).

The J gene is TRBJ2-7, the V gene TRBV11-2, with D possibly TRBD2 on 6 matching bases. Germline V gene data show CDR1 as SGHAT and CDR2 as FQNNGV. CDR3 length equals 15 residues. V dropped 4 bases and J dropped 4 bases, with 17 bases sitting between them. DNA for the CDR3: TGTGCCAGCAGCTCGAGGACTAAGCAAGGATACGAGCAGTACTTC. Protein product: CASSSRTKQGYEQYF.

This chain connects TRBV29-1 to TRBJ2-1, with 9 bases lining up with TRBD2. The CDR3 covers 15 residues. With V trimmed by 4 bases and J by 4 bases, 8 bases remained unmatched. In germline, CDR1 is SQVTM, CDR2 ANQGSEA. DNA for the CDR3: TGCAGCGTTGTTTATGGCGGGAGGGAGTACAATGAGCAGTTCTTC. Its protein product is CSVVYGGREYNEQFF.

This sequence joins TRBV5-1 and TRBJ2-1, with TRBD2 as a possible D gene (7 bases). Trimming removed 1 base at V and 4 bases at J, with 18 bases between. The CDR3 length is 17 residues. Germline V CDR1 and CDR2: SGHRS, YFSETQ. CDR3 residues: CASSLRGAGVIYNEQFF. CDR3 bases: TGCGCCAGCAGCTTGCGGGGGGCAGGGGTGATTTACAATGAGCAGTTCTTC.

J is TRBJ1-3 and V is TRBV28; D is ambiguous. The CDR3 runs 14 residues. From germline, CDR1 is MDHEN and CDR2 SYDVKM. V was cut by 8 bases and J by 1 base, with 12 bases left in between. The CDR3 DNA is TGTGCCAGCGTTGGGAGGTGGTCTGGAAACACCATATATTTT. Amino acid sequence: CASVGRWSGNTIYF.

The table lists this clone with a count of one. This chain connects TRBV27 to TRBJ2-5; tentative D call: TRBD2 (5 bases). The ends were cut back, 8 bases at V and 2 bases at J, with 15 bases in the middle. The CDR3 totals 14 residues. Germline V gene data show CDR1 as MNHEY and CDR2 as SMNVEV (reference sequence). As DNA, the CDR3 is TGTGCCAGCGCTACCTTTAGGACTCAAGAGACCCAGTACTTC. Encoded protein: CASATFRTQETQYF.

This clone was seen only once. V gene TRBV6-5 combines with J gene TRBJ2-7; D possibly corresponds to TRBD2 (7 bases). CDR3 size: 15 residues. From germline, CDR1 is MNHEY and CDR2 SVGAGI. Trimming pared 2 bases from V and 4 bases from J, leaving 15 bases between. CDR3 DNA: TGTGCCAGCAGTTACCTCCACAGGGAGGGTTACGAGCAGTACTTC. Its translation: CASSYLHREGYEQYF.

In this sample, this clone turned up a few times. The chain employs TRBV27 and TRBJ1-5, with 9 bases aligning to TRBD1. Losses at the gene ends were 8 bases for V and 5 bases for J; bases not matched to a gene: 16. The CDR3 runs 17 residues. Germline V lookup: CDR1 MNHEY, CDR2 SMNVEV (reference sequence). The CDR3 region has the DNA TGTGCCAGCTCGACAGGGGGTGTTTCGAGGTTGGATCAGCCCCAGCATTTT. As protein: CASSTGGVSRLDQPQHF.